This is a list of T cell receptor beta chains from one sample in a study of beta chain features in type 1 diabetes. Assay: immunoSEQ multiplex PCR; the TCRdb copy retains only in-frame clones and omits some. The sample lists about 150,000 clones, about 9.8% occurring once. Sequenced: central memory CD4+ T cells from blood. Receptor source: a woman under 30 in good health. The CDR3 runs from the conserved cysteine through the conserved F or W. D genes are given only for firm matches. Expanded clones get a size class; other rows say once, few or many, or leave the size out.

J: TRBJ2-1; size: -; V: TRBV12-5; D: -; CDR3: CASGSRPLLDEQFF; DNA: TGTGCTAGTGGTTCCCGTCCCCTATTGGATGAGCAGTTCTTC
J: TRBJ2-1; size: -; V: TRBV19; D: TRBD1; CDR3: CASSVGQGRSDEQFF; DNA: TGTGCCAGTAGTGTCGGACAGGGGAGAAGCGATGAGCAGTTCTTC
J: TRBJ2-5; size: -; V: TRBV12-5; D: -; CDR3: CASGLDSRETQYF; DNA: TGTGCTAGTGGTTTGGACAGTAGGGAGACCCAGTACTTC
J: TRBJ2-4; size: few; V: TRBV30; D: -; CDR3: CAWSASAKNIQYF; DNA: TGTGCCTGGAGTGCCTCGGCCAAAAACATTCAGTACTTC
J: TRBJ2-5; size: -; V: TRBV6-5; D: -; CDR3: CASSLKARGTQYF; DNA: TGTGCCAGCAGTCTCAAGGCACGGGGGACCCAGTACTTC
J: TRBJ2-1; size: -; V: TRBV20-1; D: -; CDR3: CSARARDEQFF; DNA: TGCAGTGCTAGAGCAAGAGATGAGCAGTTCTTC
J: TRBJ2-6; size: -; V: TRBV5-8; D: -; CDR3: CASSPRDGVDVLTF; DNA: TGTGCCAGCAGCCCGCGGGACGGCGTGGACGTCCTGACTTTC
J: TRBJ2-2; size: many; V: TRBV4-2; D: TRBD2; CDR3: CASSPGLAGKGGELFF; DNA: TGTGCCAGCAGCCCCGGACTAGCGGGGAAGGGCGGGGAGCTGTTTTTT
J: TRBJ1-5; size: few; V: TRBV6-6; D: -; CDR3: CASSWGGNQPQHF; DNA: TGTGCCAGCAGTTGGGGGGGCAATCAGCCCCAGCATTTT
J: TRBJ1-1; size: few; V: TRBV9; D: TRBD1; CDR3: CASSVGGQGAEAFF; DNA: TGTGCCAGCAGCGTGGGGGGACAGGGGGCTGAAGCTTTCTTT
J: TRBJ2-7; size: -; V: TRBV5-6; D: -; CDR3: CASTITAGPGGEEQYF; DNA: TGTGCCAGCACTATAACGGCCGGCCCAGGAGGGGAAGAGCAGTACTTC
J: TRBJ1-2; size: few; V: TRBV18; D: TRBD1; CDR3: CASSPDRANYGYTF; DNA: TGTGCCAGCTCACCCGACAGGGCCAACTATGGCTACACCTTC
J: TRBJ2-7; size: many; V: TRBV19; D: -; CDR3: CASKGGSYEQYF; DNA: TGTGCCAGTAAAGGGGGTTCCTACGAGCAGTACTTC
J: TRBJ2-7; size: -; V: TRBV7-2; D: TRBD2; CDR3: CASSLGLAGSYEQYF; DNA: TGTGCCAGCAGCTTAGGTCTAGCGGGATCCTACGAGCAGTACTTC
J: TRBJ2-3; size: few; V: TRBV4-2; D: -; CDR3: CASSQTGNVGHTDTQYF; DNA: TGTGCCAGCAGCCAGACCGGGAACGTAGGGCACACAGATACGCAGTATTTT
J: TRBJ2-6; size: few; V: TRBV6-5; D: -; CDR3: CASSLGNSGANVLTF; DNA: TGTGCCAGCAGCCTCGGGAACTCTGGGGCCAACGTCCTGACTTTC
J: TRBJ2-7; size: few; V: TRBV2; D: -; CDR3: CASSAGGFYEQYF; DNA: TGTGCCAGCAGTGCTGGCGGCTTCTACGAGCAGTACTTC
J: TRBJ2-5; size: -; V: TRBV28; D: TRBD1; CDR3: CASRGTGTGGGETQYF; DNA: TGTGCCAGCAGAGGGACCGGGACAGGGGGTGGGGAGACCCAGTACTTC
J: TRBJ2-1; size: -; V: TRBV5-6; D: TRBD2; CDR3: CASSLRGLYNEQFF; DNA: TGTGCCAGCAGCTTGAGGGGACTATACAATGAGCAGTTCTTC
J: TRBJ2-1; size: -; V: TRBV7-9; D: TRBD2; CDR3: CASSLAGDGNEQFF; DNA: TGTGCCAGCAGCCTAGCGGGAGATGGGAATGAGCAGTTCTTC
J: TRBJ1-2; size: few; V: TRBV6-5; D: -; CDR3: CASSGRGPSGYTF; DNA: TGTGCCAGCAGTGGGAGGGGACCCAGCGGCTACACCTTC
J: TRBJ2-1; size: -; V: TRBV5-6; D: -; CDR3: CASSGVGASYNEQFF; DNA: TGTGCCAGCAGCGGGGTTGGGGCCTCCTACAATGAGCAGTTCTTC
J: TRBJ2-7; size: few; V: TRBV5-1; D: TRBD2; CDR3: CASSSGGNEQYF; DNA: TGCGCCAGTTCTAGCGGGGGGAACGAGCAGTACTTC
J: TRBJ1-2; size: -; V: TRBV7-2; D: TRBD1; CDR3: CASSIDRGYYGYTF; DNA: TGTGCCAGCAGCATTGACAGGGGATACTATGGCTACACCTTC
J: TRBJ1-2; size: -; V: TRBV4-3; D: -; CDR3: CASSQGQVHRGYTF; DNA: TGCGCCAGCAGCCAAGGCCAGGTTCATCGTGGCTACACCTTC
J: TRBJ1-1; size: -; V: TRBV5-1; D: -; CDR3: CASSSGVGTVTAEAFF; DNA: TGCGCCAGCAGCTCGGGAGTTGGAACGGTAACCGCTGAAGCTTTCTTT
J: TRBJ2-7; size: -; V: TRBV21-1; D: -; CDR3: CASSSGQGYEQYF; DNA: TGTGCCAGCAGCAGCGGACAGGGGTACGAGCAGTACTTC
J: TRBJ2-6; size: -; V: TRBV19; D: TRBD1; CDR3: CASSMGQGASNVLTF; DNA: TGTGCCAGTAGTATGGGGCAGGGGGCCAGCAACGTCCTGACTTTC
J: TRBJ1-2; size: few; V: TRBV6-5; D: TRBD1; CDR3: CASSGQETNYGYTF; DNA: TGTGCCAGCAGTGGACAGGAAACTAACTATGGCTACACCTTC
J: TRBJ1-2; size: -; V: TRBV18; D: -; CDR3: CASSPSSGQRYGYTF; DNA: TGTGCCAGCTCCCCTTCGTCCGGACAGCGTTATGGCTACACCTTC
J: TRBJ1-5; size: -; V: TRBV7-2; D: TRBD1; CDR3: CASSSEQGQPQHF; DNA: TGTGCCAGCAGCTCCGAACAGGGGCAGCCCCAGCATTTT
J: TRBJ1-2; size: -; V: TRBV9; D: -; CDR3: CASRRDYGYTF; DNA: TGTGCCAGCCGTCGGGACTATGGCTACACCTTC
J: TRBJ2-7; size: -; V: TRBV2; D: TRBD1; CDR3: CASSKQGSVEQYF; DNA: TGTGCCAGCAGTAAACAGGGGTCGGTCGAGCAGTACTTC
J: TRBJ2-3; size: -; V: TRBV5-1; D: -; CDR3: CASSLEGRVTDTQYF; DNA: TGCGCCAGCAGCTTGGAGGGCAGGGTTACAGATACGCAGTATTTT
J: TRBJ1-1; size: few; V: TRBV6-7; D: TRBD1; CDR3: CASSYAEGARTEAFF; DNA: TGTGCCAGCAGTTACGCTGAGGGGGCGCGCACTGAAGCTTTCTTT
J: TRBJ1-1; size: many; V: TRBV7-2; D: -; CDR3: CASSPQLETEAFF; DNA: TGTGCCAGCAGCCCCCAACTTGAGACTGAAGCTTTCTTT
J: TRBJ2-1; size: few; V: TRBV7-2; D: -; CDR3: CASSPVNNEQFF; DNA: TGTGCCAGCAGCCCCGTAAACAATGAGCAGTTCTTC
J: TRBJ1-4; size: many; V: TRBV14; D: TRBD1; CDR3: CASLGQGARANEKLFF; DNA: TGTGCCAGCTTGGGGCAGGGGGCGAGAGCTAATGAAAAACTGTTTTTT
J: TRBJ2-5; size: few; V: TRBV5-1; D: -; CDR3: CASSLPPRGTQYF; DNA: TGCGCCAGCAGCTTACCGCCGCGGGGAACCCAGTACTTC
J: TRBJ2-5; size: few; V: TRBV18; D: TRBD1; CDR3: CASSLRQGQETQYF; DNA: TGTGCCAGCTCACTCCGACAGGGACAAGAGACCCAGTACTTC
J: TRBJ2-7; size: -; V: TRBV10-2; D: -; CDR3: CASSESSQLFYEQYF; DNA: TGCGCCAGCAGTGAGTCTTCACAGCTTTTCTACGAGCAGTACTTC
J: TRBJ2-1; size: -; V: TRBV4-1; D: -; CDR3: CASSQVDIISYNEQFF; DNA: TGCGCCAGCAGCCAAGTTGACATAATCTCCTACAATGAGCAGTTCTTC
J: TRBJ2-3; size: -; V: TRBV6-5; D: TRBD2; CDR3: CASSYGLAGRADTQYF; DNA: TGTGCCAGCAGTTATGGACTAGCGGGGAGGGCAGATACGCAGTATTTT
J: TRBJ1-3; size: once; V: TRBV6-1; D: -; CDR3: CASMREAYSGNTIYF; DNA: TGTGCCAGCATGCGGGAGGCTTACTCTGGAAACACCATATATTTT
J: TRBJ2-5; size: -; V: TRBV7-2; D: TRBD1; CDR3: CASSPRGQGGETQYF; DNA: TGTGCCAGCAGCCCTCGAGGACAGGGGGGAGAGACCCAGTACTTC
J: TRBJ1-2; size: few; V: TRBV30; D: -; CDR3: CAWSARANYGYTF; DNA: TGTGCCTGGAGTGCCCGAGCTAACTATGGCTACACCTTC
J: TRBJ1-1; size: -; V: TRBV14; D: -; CDR3: CASSQLEGRGNTEAFF; DNA: TGTGCCAGCAGCCAACTCGAAGGGCGGGGGAACACTGAAGCTTTCTTT
J: TRBJ2-1; size: -; V: TRBV18; D: -; CDR3: CASSPRQVSYNEQFF; DNA: TGTGCCAGCTCACCTAGACAGGTTTCCTACAATGAGCAGTTCTTC
J: TRBJ2-7; size: -; V: TRBV30; D: -; CDR3: CAWSGRTGDGSYEQYF; DNA: TGTGCCTGGAGTGGGAGGACGGGGGACGGCTCCTACGAGCAGTACTTC
J: TRBJ2-1; size: few; V: TRBV4-3; D: TRBD2; CDR3: CASSQDLLAGGDNEQFF; DNA: TGCGCCAGCAGCCAAGATCTACTAGCGGGGGGGGACAATGAGCAGTTCTTC
J: TRBJ2-5; size: few; V: TRBV4-1; D: TRBD2; CDR3: CASSQGLAGQETQYF; DNA: TGCGCCAGCAGCCAAGGGCTAGCGGGGCAAGAGACCCAGTACTTC
J: TRBJ1-2; size: -; V: TRBV4-1; D: TRBD1; CDR3: CASSQTGLFGYTF; DNA: TGCGCCAGCAGCCAGACAGGGCTTTTTGGCTACACCTTC
J: TRBJ2-1; size: -; V: TRBV5-4; D: -; CDR3: CASSLVGGGRNNEQFF; DNA: TGTGCCAGCAGCTTGGTAGGGGGGGGTAGAAACAATGAGCAGTTCTTC